This entry is about one TCR beta chain. Its antigen remains unknown. The PCR used 60 Vbeta and 13 Jbeta primers. Only in-frame clones appear in the TCRdb table, and some are missing; sequencing was by immunoSEQ multiplex PCR. The profile shows about 180,000 clones, over 60% of them singletons. The source of the sample is a study of cytomegalovirus exposure and HLA in healthy donors. General observations from the study: An analysis that was carried out later associated 17,000 or so TCR beta sequences with HLA alleles at 0.05 false discovery rate. Earlier analysis found most TCR beta V segments productive about 90% or about 30% of the time.

Germline loops: CDR1 LGHNA, CDR2 YSLEER. V was pared by 0 bases and J by 4 bases, with 13 bases between. CDR3 size: 16 residues. This TCR came from a man in his forties in good health and CMV-seronegative. The rearrangement joins TRBV4-3 to TRBJ1-3; no clear D gene. The specimen sequenced was PBMCs. The CDR3 region has the DNA TGCGCCAGCAGCCAAGATAAGGCGGACTGGGGAAACACCATATATTTT. This codes for CASSQDKADWGNTIYF.